The TCR beta chain described here comes from a study of T cells expressing NK-cell markers. Study background: From sorted CD3+CD56+NKG2C+, CD3+CD56+NKG2C- and CD3+CD56-NKG2C+ T cells came the TCR beta repertoires. The study's findings and limits: Dominant NKG2C+ clonotypes accounted for roughly 1.0-7.0% of CD8+ T cells in about 6 donors. The study did not resolve the HCMV specificity of expanded NKG2C+ T cell clones.

A remark on this clonotype: Its antigen is not known.

This CDR3 spans 13 amino acids. Germline V CDR1 and CDR2: SQVTM, ANQGSEA. Scientists made TCR beta cDNA using 5'RACE template switching with UMIs. TCRdb reworked the 5' RACE reads into one entry per CDR3 protein, no DNA. Its table records under 600,000 distinct CDR3 sequences. This chain connects TRBV29-1 to TRBJ2-3; TCRdb names TRBD2, which stays unverified in the absence of DNA. The clonotype was recovered from a woman in her forties or fifties in good health. Sequenced material: blood T cells: a sorted CD56 or NKG2C T cell subset, CD4+ or CD8+ T cells, or bulk PBMC T cells (not recorded which). CDR3 protein: CSAQAGGTDTQYF.